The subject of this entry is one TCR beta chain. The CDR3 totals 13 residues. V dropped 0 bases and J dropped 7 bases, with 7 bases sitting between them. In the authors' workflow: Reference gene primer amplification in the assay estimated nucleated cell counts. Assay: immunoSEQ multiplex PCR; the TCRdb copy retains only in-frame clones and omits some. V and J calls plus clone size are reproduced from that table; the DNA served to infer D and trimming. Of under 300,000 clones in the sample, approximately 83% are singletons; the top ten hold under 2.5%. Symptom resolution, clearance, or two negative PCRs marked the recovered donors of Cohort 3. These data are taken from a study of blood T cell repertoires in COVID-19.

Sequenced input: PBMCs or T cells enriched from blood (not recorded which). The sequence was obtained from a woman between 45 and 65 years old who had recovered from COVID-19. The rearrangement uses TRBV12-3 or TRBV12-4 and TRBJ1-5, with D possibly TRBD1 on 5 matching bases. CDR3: CASSLARGQPQHF. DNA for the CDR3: TGTGCCAGCAGTTTAGCGCGGGGGCAGCCCCAGCATTTT.